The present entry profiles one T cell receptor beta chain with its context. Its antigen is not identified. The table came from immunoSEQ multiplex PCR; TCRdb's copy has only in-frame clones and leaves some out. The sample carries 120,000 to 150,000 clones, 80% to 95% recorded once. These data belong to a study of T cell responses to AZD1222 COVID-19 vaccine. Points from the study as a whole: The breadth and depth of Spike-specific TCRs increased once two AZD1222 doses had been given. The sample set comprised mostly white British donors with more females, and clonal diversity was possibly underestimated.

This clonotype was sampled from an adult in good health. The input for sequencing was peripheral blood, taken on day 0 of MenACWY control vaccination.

CDR3 sequence: CASSTRGGSNEKLFF. The CDR3 bases are TGCGCCAGCAGCACCAGGGGCGGATCTAATGAAAAACTGTTTTTT. The chain couples TRBV5-1 to TRBJ1-4; perhaps TRBD1 as D (6 bases). Germline V CDR1 and CDR2: SGHRS, YFSETQ. The ends were cut back, 4 bases at V and 3 bases at J, with 13 bases in the middle. The length of the CDR3 is 15 residues.